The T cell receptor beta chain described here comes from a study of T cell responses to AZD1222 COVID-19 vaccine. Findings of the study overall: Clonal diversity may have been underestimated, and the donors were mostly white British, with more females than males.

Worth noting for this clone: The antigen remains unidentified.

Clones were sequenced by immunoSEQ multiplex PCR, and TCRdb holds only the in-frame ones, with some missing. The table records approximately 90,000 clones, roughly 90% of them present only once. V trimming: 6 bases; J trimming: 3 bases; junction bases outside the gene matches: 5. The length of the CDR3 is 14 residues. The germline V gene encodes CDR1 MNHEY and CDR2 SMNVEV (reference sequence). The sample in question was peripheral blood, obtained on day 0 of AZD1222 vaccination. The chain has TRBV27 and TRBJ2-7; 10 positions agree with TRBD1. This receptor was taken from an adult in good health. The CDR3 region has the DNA TGTGCCAGCAGATCCGGGACAGGGGACTACGAGCAGTACTTC. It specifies CASRSGTGDYEQYF.